The 25 T cell receptor beta chains in this list originate from one sample, sequenced in a study of T-cell reconstitution after alpha-beta-depleted transplantation in children. The TCRbeta library was prepared with unique molecular identifiers. TCRdb reprocessed the PCR reads with MiXCR, giving one entry per CDR3 protein. Of about 580,000 distinct CDR3 sequences listed, under 30% were seen once; the top ten hold roughly an eighth. Sequenced material: PBMCs, mostly from graft donor cells, taken 360 days after TCRalphabeta/CD19-depleted stem cell transplant. The receptors stem from a boy less than two years old who had a stem cell transplant for acute myeloid leukemia, so the T cells may come from the graft donor.

This clonotype was observed many times. The chain uses TRBV29-1 and TRBJ1-3; D unclear. The CDR3 is made up of 13 amino acids. V shed 4 bases and J shed 4 bases, with 11 bases lying between them. Germline V CDR1 and CDR2: SQVTM, ANQGSEA. The CDR3 nucleotides are TGCAGCGTTGTAGAGGTGGAGGGAAACACCATATATTTT. This gives the protein CSVVEVEGNTIYF.

The chain recombines TRBV20-1 with TRBJ2-3, with TRBD2 matching 7 bases. Per germline, CDR1 DFQATT and CDR2 SNEGSKA (reference sequence). The CDR3 is made up of 15 amino acids. Unmatched junction bases numbered 7, after V lost 2 bases and J lost 2 bases. CDR3: CSARRAGRDTDTQYF. The CDR3 DNA follows: TGCAGTGCTAGAAGAGCGGGGCGGGACACAGATACGCAGTATTTT.

This sequence joins TRBV9 and TRBJ2-3; D may be TRBD1 (5 bases). The CDR3 runs 15 residues. Trimming left V 1 base short and J 3 bases short, with 12 bases between. Germline V lookup: CDR1 SGDLS, CDR2 YYNGEE. The CDR3 region is CASSVTMGRTDTQYF. The CDR3 DNA reads TGTGCCAGCAGCGTAACCATGGGGCGGACAGATACGCAGTATTTT.

The V call is TRBV7-6, the J call TRBJ1-6; tentatively, D is TRBD1 (5 bases). This CDR3 is built from 14 residues. Germline V gene sequence: CDR1 SGHVS, CDR2 FNYEAQ. Trimming pared 1 base from V and 6 bases from J, leaving 7 bases between. CDR3 sequence: CASSLGGANSPLHF. The CDR3 DNA reads TGTGCCAGCAGCTTAGGAGGGGCTAATTCACCCCTCCACTTT.

The J gene is TRBJ2-7, the V gene TRBV27; D might be TRBD2 (5 bases). Per germline, CDR1 MNHEY and CDR2 SMNVEV (reference sequence). This CDR3 has 14 amino acids. V lost 0 bases to trimming and J lost 3 bases, with 9 bases between them. The CDR3 DNA reads TGTGCCAGCAGTTTATCGGAGGCTATCTACGAGCAGTACTTC. Translated: CASSLSEAIYEQYF.

For this clonotype: One end of the junction fails to match germline, which may point to a read error. The V gene is TRBV20-1, the J gene TRBJ2-1; 14 nucleotides line up with TRBD2. This CDR3 contains 16 residues. The germline V gene encodes CDR1 DFQATT and CDR2 SNEGSKA (reference sequence). The CDR3: CSAEGLAGGSYNEHFF. The CDR3 coding sequence is TGCAGTGCAGAAGGACTAGCGGGGGGCTCCTACAATGAGCACTTCTTC.

The chain carries TRBV20-1 and TRBJ1-1; D is uncertain. Germline V gives CDR1 DFQATT, CDR2 SNEGSKA (reference sequence). The V gene lost 0 bases and the J gene lost 8 bases, with 13 bases spanning the gap. The CDR3 is made up of 13 amino acids. The CDR3 sequence: CSARDSGIREAFF. The CDR3 region has the DNA TGCAGTGCTAGAGATTCGGGGATTAGGGAAGCTTTCTTT.

V is TRBV4-3 and J is TRBJ1-4; possibly TRBD1 for D (6 bases). The germline V gene encodes CDR1 LGHNA and CDR2 YSLEER. The length of the CDR3 is 12 residues. Trimming took 0 bases from V and 13 from J, leaving 9 bases between them. CDR3 DNA sequence: TGCGCCAGCAGCCAAGAACCAGGGGCACTGTTTTTT. Amino acid sequence: CASSQEPGALFF.

This clonotype was detected ten times or more. V is TRBV29-1 and J is TRBJ1-1; no clear D gene. The germline V gene encodes CDR1 SQVTM and CDR2 ANQGSEA. This CDR3 has 13 amino acids. V was shortened by 3 bases and J by 4 bases, with 12 bases between the two germline ends. The CDR3 is CSVERTYSTEAFF. In nucleotides, the CDR3 is TGCAGCGTTGAGCGGACGTACAGCACTGAAGCTTTCTTT.

The chain links TRBV12-3 or TRBV12-4 to TRBJ1-1; D not certain. V was shortened by 5 bases and J by 1 base, with 8 bases between the two germline ends. This CDR3 has 13 residues. The CDR3 nucleotides are TGTGCCAGCAGTGGACTCAGGAACACTGAAGCTTTCTTT. Its translation: CASSGLRNTEAFF.

This clonotype appeared many times. The rearrangement uses TRBV12-3 or TRBV12-4 and TRBJ2-3; 9 positions agree with TRBD2. V shed 5 bases, J shed 0 bases, and the junction held 12 bases outside the gene matches. The CDR3 runs to 18 residues. The CDR3 sequence: CASSPNHRLAASTDTQYF. The DNA of the CDR3 is TGTGCCAGCAGTCCAAACCATAGACTAGCGGCTAGCACAGATACGCAGTATTTT.

This clonotype showed up just once. The chain uses TRBV2 and TRBJ2-5, with D perhaps TRBD1 (6 bases). This CDR3 has 16 amino acids. V was cut by 7 bases and J by 3 bases, with 21 bases left in between. Germline values: CDR1 SNHLY, CDR2 FYNNEI. Here the CDR3 reads CASTQHREGGKETQYF. Here the CDR3 DNA reads TGTGCCAGCACCCAGCACAGGGAAGGTGGAAAAGAGACCCAGTACTTC.

The CDR3 region has the DNA TGCGCCAGCAGTGAAACAGCGGGGGGGTTCAATGAGCAGTTCTTC. Its protein product is CASSETAGGFNEQFF. The chain has TRBV10-2 and TRBJ2-1, with 10 bases aligning to TRBD2. This CDR3 comprises 15 residues. With V trimmed by 3 bases and J by 6 bases, 5 bases remained unmatched. From germline, CDR1 is WSHSY and CDR2 SAAADI.

This clonotype was counted many times. The chain couples TRBV5-1 to TRBJ1-6, with unresolved D. Trimming took 0 bases from V and 7 from J, leaving 5 bases between them. Germline V gene sequence: CDR1 SGHRS, CDR2 YFSETQ. This CDR3 has 13 amino acids. The CDR3 DNA sequence: TGCGCCAGCAGCTTGGATACCAATTCACCCCTCCACTTT. Its protein product is CASSLDTNSPLHF.

This clonotype came up a few times. The chain combines TRBV28 with TRBJ2-1; D is unclear. Germline lookup yields CDR1 MDHEN and CDR2 SYDVKM. The CDR3 extends over 14 amino acids. The V and J ends lost 3 bases and 2 bases respectively, with 8 bases between them. The chain's CDR3 is CASSLSRTYNEQFF. In nucleotides, the CDR3 is TGTGCCAGCAGTTTGTCCAGAACCTACAATGAGCAGTTCTTC.

This clonotype showed up just a few times. This chain links TRBV15 with TRBJ2-1; a possible D gene is TRBD2 (6 bases). This CDR3 spans 15 amino acids. Germline CDR1 is LNHNV and CDR2 is YYDKDF (reference sequence). V lost 1 base and J lost 6, with 13 bases in between. The CDR3 protein is CATSRAGLTSNEQFF. As DNA, the CDR3 is TGTGCCACCAGCAGAGCGGGACTGACGAGCAATGAGCAGTTCTTC.

The chain links TRBV30 to TRBJ2-1; a possible D gene is TRBD2 (5 bases). Trimming cost V 2 bases and J 8 bases, with 19 bases left between them. The CDR3 totals 15 residues. Germline CDR1 is GTSNPN and CDR2 is SVGIG (reference sequence). CDR3 amino acids: CAWSRSGNLGDEQFF. The CDR3 DNA reads as TGTGCCTGGAGTCGTTCCGGGAATCTAGGAGATGAGCAGTTCTTC. Based on the CDR3 plus reference TRBV30 and TRBJ2-1, the full variable domain is SQTIHQWPATLVQPVGSPLSLECTVEGTSNPNLYWYRQAAGRGLQLLFYSVGIGQISSEVPQNLSASRPQDRQFILSSKKLLLSDSGFYLCAWSRSGNLGDEQFFGPGTRLTVL.

This clonotype was picked up a small number of times. This sequence joins TRBV20-1 and TRBJ1-5; D is possibly TRBD1 (6 bases). V lost 0 bases and J lost 7, with 13 bases in between. Germline CDR1 DFQATT, CDR2 SNEGSKA (reference sequence). The CDR3 is 14 amino acids. As DNA, the CDR3 is TGCAGTGCTAGAGATCCGGACAGTATGCAGCCCCAGCATTTT. Encoded protein: CSARDPDSMQPQHF.

This chain joins TRBV7-9 and TRBJ2-7, with D perhaps being TRBD1 or TRBD2 (6 bases each). The CDR3 consists of 14 residues. Germline V CDR1 and CDR2: SEHNR, FQNEAQ (reference sequence). Trimming removed 8 bases at V and 6 bases at J, with 20 bases between. The CDR3 DNA is TGTGCCAGCCGGATAGGGCCGGGGGCGGGCGAGCAGTACTTC. This gives the protein CASRIGPGAGEQYF.

In this sample, this clonotype turned up many times. The rearrangement uses TRBV7-2 and TRBJ2-3, with D maybe TRBD2 (6 bases). This CDR3 has 15 amino acids. V lost 3 bases, J lost 2 bases, and 12 bases lay in between. From germline, CDR1 is SGHTA and CDR2 FQGNSA. DNA for the CDR3: TGTGCCAGCAGCTTGGTGGCGGGGCCCACAGATACGCAGTATTTT. Its protein is CASSLVAGPTDTQYF. Filled out from reference TRBV7-2 and TRBJ2-3, the complete variable domain reads GAGVSQSPSNKVTEKGKDVELRCDPISGHTALYWYRQSLGQGLEFLIYFQGNSAPDKSGLPSDRFSAERTGGSVSTLTIQRTQQEDSAVYLCASSLVAGPTDTQYFGPGTRLTVL.

This clonotype has only a few counts. The gene calls are TRBV20-1 and TRBJ2-1; 7 positions agree with TRBD1. The CDR3 is 17 residues long. The germline V gene has CDR1 DFQATT and CDR2 SNEGSKA (reference sequence). Germline trimming cut 5 bases from V and 4 bases from J; bases unmatched to any gene: 17. For the CDR3, the DNA is TGCAGTGCTGATCCTAATCAACAGGGGATTAGTTACAATGAGCAGTTCTTC. Translating gives CSADPNQQGISYNEQFF.

The rearrangement uses TRBV12-3 or TRBV12-4 and TRBJ2-5; D is unresolved. V dropped 6 bases and J dropped 7 bases, with 18 bases sitting between them. CDR3 length equals 14 residues. CDR3 bases: TGTGCCAGCAGCCTGACCGGACCGGTGGGGACCCAGTACTTC. Amino acid sequence: CASSLTGPVGTQYF.

The chain is built from TRBV11-2 and TRBJ2-1; TRBD2 matches at 12 bases. From germline, CDR1 is SGHAT and CDR2 FQNNGV. This CDR3 is 16 amino acids long. The J segment lost 7 bases and the V segment lost 5 bases, leaving 9 bases of the junction unmatched. The CDR3 DNA sequence: TGTGCCAGCAGCCCCCCCGGGCTAGCGGGGGGGAATGAGCAGTTCTTC. Translated: CASSPPGLAGGNEQFF.

This clonotype was observed many times. The chain recombines TRBV28 with TRBJ1-5, with D maybe TRBD1 (6 bases). V was shortened by 6 bases and J by 0 bases, with 27 bases between the two germline ends. The CDR3 sequence is 20 residues long. The germline gives CDR1 MDHEN, CDR2 SYDVKM. CDR3 DNA: TGTGCCAGCAGGTCCGCACCCAGGACAGAGATCATTTATAGCAATCAGCCCCAGCATTTT. This translates into CASRSAPRTEIIYSNQPQHF.

This clonotype was counted only a few times. The chain carries TRBV11-2 and TRBJ2-3; 13 nucleotides line up with TRBD2. The CDR3 length is 18 residues. V gave up 5 bases and J gave up 0 bases; unmatched junction bases: 8. CDR1 is SGHAT, CDR2 FQNNGV, per germline. The CDR3 DNA reads as TGTGCCAGCAGCAGGCCGGGACTAGCGGGATCTAGCACAGATACGCAGTATTTT. Translating gives CASSRPGLAGSSTDTQYF.